The 24 T cell receptor beta chains given below trace back to one sample, sequenced in a study of cytomegalovirus exposure and HLA in healthy donors. 13 Jbeta primers and 60 Vbeta primers were used for the PCR. Sequencing was performed with immunoSEQ multiplex PCR; in TCRdb, only in-frame clones are kept and a portion is missing. The table records about 140,000 clones, over 80% of them present only once. Material for sequencing was PBMCs. Receptors originate from a female donor in good health and CMV-seronegative.

The J gene is TRBJ2-2, the V gene TRBV2; 9 positions agree with TRBD2. CDR1 and CDR2 (germline): SNHLY, FYNNEI. The trim removed 5 bases at V and 3 bases at J, leaving 13 bases unmatched. The CDR3 is made up of 18 amino acids. This chain's CDR3 is CASSSQKSGRPHTGELFF. The CDR3 nucleotides are TGTGCCAGCAGTTCCCAGAAAAGCGGGAGGCCACACACCGGGGAGCTGTTTTTT. Filled out from reference TRBV2 and TRBJ2-2, the complete variable domain reads EPEVTQTPSHQVTQMGQEVILRCVPISNHLYFYWYRQILGQKVEFLVSFYNNEISEKSEIFDDQFSVERPDGSNFTLKIRSTKLEDSAMYFCASSSQKSGRPHTGELFFGEGSRLTVL.

The rearrangement joins TRBV6-5 to TRBJ1-5, with 7 bases aligning to TRBD1. This CDR3 has 15 amino acids. J gave up 7 bases and V 5 bases, and 11 bases lay outside the gene matches. Germline values: CDR1 MNHEY, CDR2 SVGAGI. The CDR3 sequence: CASSTDREGGQPQHF. CDR3 DNA sequence: TGTGCCAGCAGTACCGACAGGGAAGGCGGCCAGCCCCAGCATTTT.

This rearrangement joins TRBV6-1 to TRBJ2-1; TRBD2 matches 9 bases. Germline V gives CDR1 MNHNS, CDR2 SASEGT. After removal of 10 bases from V and 2 bases from J, the junction contained 6 bases not matched to a gene. This CDR3 has 14 amino acids. CDR3 loop: CAIIAGVPYNEQFF. Written as DNA, the CDR3 is TGTGCCATAATAGCGGGAGTCCCCTACAATGAGCAGTTCTTC.

The CDR3 DNA reads TGTGCCAGCAGTTTAGGGGCCAGGGAAGACACTGAAGCTTTCTTT. As protein: CASSLGAREDTEAFF. J is TRBJ1-1 and V is TRBV27; possible D gene TRBD1, 5 bases. Deletions cut 2 bases from V and 3 bases from J, with 13 bases between. Germline assignment: CDR1 MNHEY and CDR2 SMNVEV (reference sequence). This CDR3 has 15 amino acids.

This clone was detected only once. The chain couples TRBV5-1 to TRBJ2-7; TRBD2 agrees at 7 bases. Trimming removed 0 bases from V and 7 bases from J; junction bases left unmatched: 7. Germline-derived CDR1 and CDR2 are SGHRS and YFSETQ. CDR3 length equals 14 residues. CDR3 in DNA: TGCGCCAGCAGCTTGGAGTCTAGCGGAGGGGAGCAGTACTTC. It yields the protein CASSLESSGGEQYF. Combining the CDR3 with reference TRBV5-1 and TRBJ2-7 gives the whole variable domain KAGVTQTPRYLIKTRGQQVTLSCSPISGHRSVSWYQQTPGQGLQFLFEYFSETQRNKGNFPGRFSGRQFSNSRSEMNVSTLELGDSALYLCASSLESSGGEQYFGPGTRLTVT.

The chain employs TRBV6-1 and TRBJ1-2, with TRBD1 identical over 8 bases. There are 13 residues in the CDR3. Germline trimming cut 7 bases from V and 4 bases from J; bases unmatched to any gene: 5. Germline V CDR1 and CDR2: MNHNS, SASEGT. The CDR3 loop reads CASNPTGAYGYTF. The CDR3 coding sequence is TGTGCCAGCAACCCGACAGGGGCCTATGGCTACACCTTC.

This chain links TRBV19 with TRBJ1-3, with 7 bases lining up with TRBD1. The CDR3 consists of 15 residues. Trimming removed 5 bases from V and 3 bases from J; junction bases left unmatched: 7. CDR1 and CDR2 from the germline V gene are LNHDA and SQIVND (reference sequence). This CDR3 reads CASSVSQGNGNTIYF. CDR3 DNA: TGTGCCAGTAGTGTATCACAGGGGAATGGAAACACCATATATTTT.

The chain is built from TRBV19 and TRBJ2-1, with 9 bases aligning to TRBD1. Germline V CDR1 and CDR2: LNHDA, SQIVND (reference sequence). V was clipped by 5 bases and J by 10 bases; unmatched bases: 0. The CDR3 contains 11 residues. The CDR3 reads CASSGTGEQFF. The CDR3 DNA is TGTGCCAGTAGTGGGACAGGGGAGCAGTTCTTC. Drawing the rest from reference TRBV19 and TRBJ2-1, the complete variable domain is DGGITQSPKYLFRKEGQNVTLSCEQNLNHDAMYWYRQDPGQGLRLIYYSQIVNDFQKGDIAEGYSVSREKKESFPLTVTSAQKNPTAFYLCASSGTGEQFFGPGTRLTVL.

J is TRBJ2-7 and V is TRBV5-1, with TRBD1 matching over 7 bases. The ends lost 3 bases at V and 5 bases at J; junction bases unmatched: 5. CDR3 size: 13 residues. Germline V lookup: CDR1 SGHRS, CDR2 YFSETQ. CDR3 nucleotide sequence: TGCGCCAGCAGCTCGGGACAGATCCACGAGCAGTACTTC. Protein product: CASSSGQIHEQYF.

V and J are TRBV27 and TRBJ2-7; TRBD1 is a possible D gene (5 bases). In germline, CDR1 is MNHEY, CDR2 SMNVEV (reference sequence). This CDR3 comprises 14 residues. Deletions cut 6 bases from V and 2 bases from J, with 14 bases between. The CDR3 nucleotides read TGTGCCAGCAGCCTTGGCGGACAAACCTACGAGCAGTACTTC. The encoded protein is CASSLGGQTYEQYF.

The chain recombines TRBV19 with TRBJ2-1, with a weak D call TRBD2 (6 bases). Looked up from germline, CDR1 is LNHDA and CDR2 is SQIVND (reference sequence). The length of the CDR3 is 17 residues. Trimming took off 3 bases at V and 4 bases at J, with 19 bases between the two ends. CDR3 loop: CASSISPWSGLYNEQFF. The CDR3 DNA sequence: TGTGCCAGTAGTATCTCCCCGTGGAGCGGGTTATACAATGAGCAGTTCTTC.

The V and J genes are TRBV5-4 and TRBJ2-5, with 9 bases lining up with TRBD2. The CDR3 sequence is 16 residues long. CDR1 is SGHNT, CDR2 YYREEE, per germline (reference sequence). V lost 0 bases and J lost 4; bases outside the gene matches: 7. DNA for the CDR3: TGTGCCAGCAGCTTGGTGGCGGGAGGGTTAGGAGAGACCCAGTACTTC. Its translation is CASSLVAGGLGETQYF.

CDR3 sequence (DNA): TGCGCCAGCAGCCAGGGGGGTAGCGGGAGCACCGGGGAGCTGTTTTTT. It specifies CASSQGGSGSTGELFF. The chain has TRBV4-1 and TRBJ2-2; 9 bases are a match to TRBD2. The length of the CDR3 is 16 residues. Per germline, CDR1 MGHRA and CDR2 YSYEKL. V dropped 3 bases and J dropped 4; count of bases not matched to a gene: 6.

This clone was detected only once. The chain combines TRBV5-1 with TRBJ2-7; TRBD2 matches at 7 bases. CDR1 and CDR2 (germline): SGHRS, YFSETQ. The CDR3 covers 15 residues. Germline trimming cut 2 bases from V and 4 bases from J; bases unmatched to any gene: 9. The CDR3 loop reads CASSFLGGRGYEQYF. CDR3 nucleotides: TGCGCCAGCAGCTTTTTGGGCGGGAGAGGTTACGAGCAGTACTTC.

The chain uses TRBV7-9 and TRBJ1-1; tentative D call: TRBD1 (5 bases). Trimming left V 3 bases short and J 3 bases short, with 14 bases between. The length of the CDR3 is 15 residues. CDR1 is SEHNR, CDR2 FQNEAQ, per germline (reference sequence). CDR3 nucleotide sequence: TGTGCCAGCAGCTTTCCCCAGGGTCCGGACACTGAAGCTTTCTTT. As protein: CASSFPQGPDTEAFF.

The chain recombines TRBV14 with TRBJ2-4; the D is unclear. This CDR3 region has 14 residues. The V end was cut by 4 bases, the J end by 1 base, with 8 bases between. Germline CDR1 SGHDN, CDR2 FVKESK. DNA for the CDR3: TGTGCCAGCAGCCCTACCGGGGCCAAAAACATTCAGTACTTC. It translates to CASSPTGAKNIQYF. Filled out from reference TRBV14 and TRBJ2-4, the complete variable domain reads EAGVTQFPSHSVIEKGQTVTLRCDPISGHDNLYWYRRVMGKEIKFLLHFVKESKQDESGMPNNRFLAERTGGTYSTLKVQPAELEDSGVYFCASSPTGAKNIQYFGAGTRLSVL.

This clone was seen just once. The V and J genes are TRBV28 and TRBJ2-1, with D uncertain. V was shortened by 6 bases and J by 6 bases, with 12 bases between the two germline ends. The CDR3 covers 13 residues. CDR1 is MDHEN and CDR2 is SYDVKM in the germline V gene. CDR3 amino acids: CASSLQSPNEQFF. The CDR3 DNA is TGTGCCAGCAGCTTGCAAAGCCCCAATGAGCAGTTCTTC. Drawing the rest from reference TRBV28 and TRBJ2-1, the complete variable domain is DVKVTQSSRYLVKRTGEKVFLECVQDMDHENMFWYRQDPGLGLRLIYFSYDVKMKEKGDIPEGYSVSREKKERFSLILESASTNQTSMYLCASSLQSPNEQFFGPGTRLTVL.

The chain has TRBV7-8 and TRBJ2-5, with D unresolved. The germline gives CDR1 SGHVS, CDR2 FQNEAQ. This CDR3 contains 14 residues. Trimming took off 5 bases at V and 1 base at J, with 11 bases between the two ends. DNA for the CDR3: TGTGCCAGCAGCGCACAGAACACCCAAGAGACCCAGTACTTC. Translating it yields CASSAQNTQETQYF.

The chain couples TRBV18 to TRBJ1-1; 8 bases agree with TRBD1. The CDR3 runs 15 residues. Germline CDR1 and CDR2: KGHSH and LQKENI. Trimming at V came to 4 bases and at J to 9 bases, leaving 13 bases not matched to a gene. CDR3 in DNA: TGTGCCAGCTCACAGGATCCGGGGACAGGATTGCAAGCTTTCTTT. Translating gives CASSQDPGTGLQAFF. Full variable domain (remainder filled in from reference TRBV18 and TRBJ1-1): NAGVMQNPRHLVRRRGQEARLRCSPMKGHSHVYWYRQLPEEGLKFMVYLQKENIIDESGMPKERFSAEFPKEGPSILRIQQVVRGDSAAYFCASSQDPGTGLQAFFGQGTRLTVV.

V and J are TRBV28 and TRBJ2-7; D is perhaps TRBD2 (5 bases). CDR1 is MDHEN, CDR2 SYDVKM, per germline. With 3 bases removed from V and 6 bases from J, the gap between germline ends came to 9 bases. This CDR3 is built from 12 residues. The CDR3 spells CASSLREGEQYF. CDR3 in DNA: TGTGCCAGCAGTTTGAGGGAAGGCGAGCAGTACTTC.

The chain carries TRBV6-5 and TRBJ2-7; TRBD1 agrees at 7 bases. Germline loops: CDR1 MNHEY, CDR2 SVGAGI. This CDR3 spans 14 amino acids. V lost 2 bases to trimming and J lost 3 bases; unmatched junction nucleotides: 4. The CDR3 region is CASSYGSGGYEQYF. CDR3 in DNA: TGTGCCAGCAGTTACGGGTCAGGGGGCTACGAGCAGTACTTC.

To note about this clone: This same CDR3 is encoded by further DNA sequences in the sample. The rearrangement links TRBV18 to TRBJ2-3; D perhaps matches TRBD1 (5 bases). Germline CDR1 is KGHSH and CDR2 is LQKENI. The CDR3 runs to 14 residues. Trimming removed 2 bases at V and 0 bases at J, with 6 bases between. CDR3 region: CASSPGASTDTQYF. The CDR3 region has the DNA TGTGCCAGCTCACCAGGGGCGAGCACAGATACGCAGTATTTT.

The chain joins TRBV2 to TRBJ2-3; perhaps TRBD1 as D (5 bases). The germline V and J ends were trimmed by 1 base and 6 bases, with 11 bases remaining between them. The CDR3 runs to 14 residues. Germline-derived CDR1 and CDR2 are SNHLY and FYNNEI. The CDR3 sequence: CASSEVGLADTQYF. DNA for the CDR3: TGTGCCAGCAGTGAAGTGGGGCTTGCGGATACGCAGTATTTT.

V gene TRBV2 combines with J gene TRBJ2-7; tentatively, D is TRBD1 (5 bases). Per the germline V gene, CDR1 is SNHLY and CDR2 is FYNNEI. V gave up 3 bases and J gave up 4 bases, with 13 bases separating them. The CDR3 runs to 14 residues. The CDR3 here is CASSEGRVEYEQYF. The DNA for the CDR3 is TGTGCCAGCAGTGAGGGCAGGGTGGAATACGAGCAGTACTTC.